Shown below are 21 T cell receptor beta chains from a single sample sequenced in a study of blood T cells in healthy people across ages. Then a second PCR, running roughly 7 to 11 cycles, was carried out with a sample-barcoded 5' primer and a J-beta primer mix. TCRdb re-called the 5' RACE reads with MiXCR, one entry per CDR3 protein. The sample has around 1,600,000 distinct CDR3 sequences, less than 45% seen once. The sequencing input was blood. All receptors come from a woman aged 18-35 years in good health.

The chain employs TRBV7-6 and TRBJ1-4; TRBD1 agrees at 10 bases. The germline gives CDR1 SGHVS, CDR2 FNYEAQ. Losses at the gene ends were 2 bases for V and 10 bases for J; bases not matched to a gene: 7. CDR3 length: 15 residues. CDR3 in amino acids: CASSLTTGQGGKLFF. The CDR3 DNA reads as TGTGCCAGCAGCTTAACAACAGGACAGGGGGGAAAACTGTTTTTT.

This chain uses TRBV5-5 with TRBJ1-5, with D perhaps TRBD1 (5 bases). V was shortened by 5 bases and J by 10 bases, with 25 bases between the two germline ends. Germline CDR1 SGHKS, CDR2 YYEKEE (reference sequence). This CDR3 comprises 16 residues. In nucleotides, the CDR3 is TGTGCCAGCAGTCCGCGGGCCCGGGACGCCTTTTCTCCCCAGCATTTT. The encoded protein is CASSPRARDAFSPQHF.

The chain couples TRBV3-1 to TRBJ1-6, with D unresolved. The CDR3 loop spans 15 amino acids. CDR1 and CDR2 (germline): LGHDT, YNNKEL (reference sequence). The V end lost 4 bases, the J end lost 8 bases, and 15 bases lay between the germline ends. The CDR3 sequence is CASSRLVRRDSPLHF. For the CDR3, the DNA is TGTGCCAGCAGCCGCCTCGTCAGGAGAGATTCACCCCTCCACTTT. Full variable domain (rest looked up from reference TRBV3-1 and TRBJ1-6): DTAVSQTPKYLVTQMGNDKSIKCEQNLGHDTMYWYKQDSKKFLKIMFSYNNKELIINETVPNRFSPKSPDKAHLNLHINSLELGDSAVYFCASSRLVRRDSPLHFGNGTRLTVT.

The gene calls are TRBV29-1 and TRBJ1-2, with D hard to call. Trimming removed 0 bases at V and 8 bases at J, with 13 bases between. The CDR3 spans 13 residues. The germline CDR1 and CDR2 sequences are SQVTM and ANQGSEA. CDR3 DNA: TGCAGCGTTGAAGACTGGGTCCGTCGGGGCTACACCTTC. It encodes CSVEDWVRRGYTF.

The CDR3 nucleotides are TGTGCCAGCAGCCAGCCCGGGACGCAATATGGCTACACCTTC. It encodes CASSQPGTQYGYTF. The V and J genes are TRBV4-2 and TRBJ1-2; TRBD1 might be the D (5 bases). Germline assignment: CDR1 LGHNA and CDR2 YNFKEQ. This CDR3 has 14 residues. V dropped 3 bases and J dropped 5 bases, with 13 bases sitting between them.

The chain is built from TRBV12-3 or TRBV12-4 and TRBJ1-6; 11 bases are a match to TRBD1. This CDR3 is built from 15 residues. J lost 10 bases, V lost 6 bases, and 8 bases had no gene match. The DNA of the CDR3 is TGTGCCAGCAGCTACGGGACAGGGGGGCAATCACCCCTCCACTTT. This sequence encodes CASSYGTGGQSPLHF.

V gene TRBV29-1 combines with J gene TRBJ2-1; TRBD2 might be the D (5 bases). The ends were cut back, 8 bases at V and 11 bases at J, with 13 bases in the middle. From germline, CDR1 is SQVTM and CDR2 ANQGSEA. The CDR3 spans 10 residues. The CDR3 nucleotides are TGCAGCCCCCTCGGCGGGCAGCAGTTCTTC. Translation gives CSPLGGQQFF.

The V and J genes are TRBV10-3 and TRBJ2-3; no clear D gene. CDR3 size: 13 residues. V was trimmed by 8 bases and J by 3 bases, leaving 12 bases between them. Germline CDR1 ENHRY, CDR2 SYGVKD. The CDR3 DNA sequence: TGTGCCATCGACCGCAGCCGGACAGATACGCAGTATTTT. Amino acids: CAIDRSRTDTQYF.

The V and J genes are TRBV20-1 and TRBJ2-4; 11 bases line up with TRBD2. After removal of 5 bases from V and 0 bases from J, the junction contained 3 bases not matched to a gene. CDR3 size: 15 residues. CDR1 is DFQATT and CDR2 is SNEGSKA in the germline V gene (reference sequence). CDR3 residues: CSAQTSGAAKNIQYF. The CDR3 DNA follows: TGCAGTGCTCAGACTAGCGGGGCAGCCAAAAACATTCAGTACTTC.

The rearrangement uses TRBV5-6 and TRBJ2-1; no clear D. Trimming stripped 3 bases from V and 2 bases from J, with 9 bases between. The CDR3 has 14 residues. Per germline, CDR1 SGHDT and CDR2 YYEEEE. The CDR3 protein is CASSSLRTYNEQFF. The DNA for the CDR3 is TGTGCCAGCAGCTCCCTTAGAACCTACAATGAGCAGTTCTTC.

This clonotype appeared a few times. The chain recombines TRBV5-1 with TRBJ1-5; TRBD1 might be the D (6 bases). The CDR3 runs to 13 residues. The germline V gene encodes CDR1 SGHRS and CDR2 YFSETQ. The V gene lost 1 base and the J gene lost 6 bases, with 8 bases spanning the gap. The CDR3 loop reads CASSLSGAQPQHF. CDR3 sequence (DNA): TGCGCCAGCAGCTTGTCGGGGGCTCAGCCCCAGCATTTT.

This clonotype occurred a few times. The gene calls are TRBV6-6 and TRBJ1-1; D is possibly TRBD1 (5 bases). Germline values: CDR1 MNHNY, CDR2 SVGAGI (reference sequence). Trimming left V 0 bases short and J 6 bases short, with 11 bases between. The CDR3 extends over 14 amino acids. CDR3 in amino acids: CASSYSFRVAEAFF. CDR3 coding DNA: TGTGCCAGCAGTTACTCCTTCAGGGTCGCTGAAGCTTTCTTT.

This clonotype was recorded a few times. This chain links TRBV4-2 with TRBJ2-1; 9 positions agree with TRBD1. Trimming at V came to 3 bases and at J to 1 base, leaving 7 bases not matched to a gene. The CDR3 covers 17 residues. CDR1 is LGHNA and CDR2 is YNFKEQ in the germline V gene. The CDR3 region has the DNA TGTGCCAGCAGCCACCAACACGGGACAGGGTCCTACAATGAGCAGTTCTTC. Translating it yields CASSHQHGTGSYNEQFF.

This clonotype was seen more than once but under ten times. V is TRBV6-2 or TRBV6-3 and J is TRBJ2-4; no firm D call. The CDR3 extends over 14 amino acids. Germline V CDR1 and CDR2: MNHEY, SVGEGT. The germline V and J ends were trimmed by 2 bases and 5 bases, with 10 bases remaining between them. CDR3 residues: CASSYRVLQNIQYF. In nucleotides, the CDR3 is TGTGCCAGCAGTTACAGGGTCCTTCAAAACATTCAGTACTTC.

The chain employs TRBV19 and TRBJ1-1, with 8 bases matching TRBD1. V lost 5 bases to trimming and J lost 0 bases; unmatched junction nucleotides: 11. The CDR3 is made up of 17 amino acids. Germline V CDR1 and CDR2: LNHDA, SQIVND (reference sequence). The chain's CDR3 is CASSVPGQDWVNTEAFF. The DNA for the CDR3 is TGTGCCAGTAGTGTACCGGGACAGGACTGGGTGAACACTGAAGCTTTCTTT.

Only a few counts were recorded for this clonotype. The chain links TRBV6-1 to TRBJ2-1, with D perhaps matching TRBD2 (6 bases). The CDR3 contains 16 residues. Germline V gene data show CDR1 as MNHNS and CDR2 as SASEGT. With 0 bases removed from V and 1 base from J, the gap between germline ends came to 10 bases. DNA for the CDR3: TGTGCCAGCAGTGAAGCGGCGCGGGGATCCTACAATGAGCAGTTCTTC. Translated, it gives CASSEAARGSYNEQFF.

In this sample, this clonotype turned up many times. The V and J genes are TRBV27 and TRBJ2-7; D is unresolved. V was trimmed by 6 bases and J by 1 base, leaving 10 bases between them. The CDR3 has 13 residues. The germline gives CDR1 MNHEY, CDR2 SMNVEV (reference sequence). CDR3 in amino acids: CASSWAASYEQYF. The CDR3 nucleotides are TGTGCCAGCAGCTGGGCCGCGTCCTACGAGCAGTACTTC.

This clonotype came up a few times. This chain connects TRBV6-2 or TRBV6-3 to TRBJ2-7; tentatively, D is TRBD1 (6 bases). This CDR3 region has 15 residues. V shed 7 bases and J shed 2 bases, with 18 bases lying between them. CDR1 MNHEY and CDR2 SVGEGT come from the germline V gene. CDR3 protein: CASTLIGQGPYEQYF. The CDR3, as DNA: TGTGCCAGCACCCTTATCGGGCAGGGGCCCTACGAGCAGTACTTC.

This clonotype occurred a few times. This sequence joins TRBV20-1 and TRBJ2-1; D not certain. The CDR3 has 10 amino acids. CDR1 and CDR2 from the germline V gene are DFQATT and SNEGSKA (reference sequence). V was shortened by 6 bases and J by 6 bases, with 6 bases between the two germline ends. The CDR3 nucleotides read TGCAGTGCAAACGGCAATGAGCAGTTCTTC. Translating it yields CSANGNEQFF.

As for this clonotype: At one boundary the junction diverges from the germline segment, which might be a read error. The chain uses TRBV12-3 or TRBV12-4 and TRBJ2-5, with D possibly TRBD2 on 6 matching bases. The CDR3 spans 14 residues. CDR3 sequence reads: CTSSELPGVATQYF. The DNA of the CDR3 is TGTACCAGCAGTGAACTTCCGGGAGTTGCGACCCAGTACTTC.

The chain has TRBV3-1 and TRBJ1-1; D is uncertain. The CDR3 is 15 residues long. Between the trimmed V and J ends, which lost 1 base and 0 bases, there was a span of 9 bases. The germline V gene has CDR1 LGHDT and CDR2 YNNKEL (reference sequence). The CDR3: CASSQAGGLNTEAFF. The CDR3 DNA reads TGTGCCAGCAGCCAAGCAGGCGGATTGAACACTGAAGCTTTCTTT. Filled out from reference TRBV3-1 and TRBJ1-1, the complete variable domain reads DTAVSQTPKYLVTQMGNDKSIKCEQNLGHDTMYWYKQDSKKFLKIMFSYNNKELIINETVPNRFSPKSPDKAHLNLHINSLELGDSAVYFCASSQAGGLNTEAFFGQGTRLTVV.